Detailed here is one T cell receptor (beta chain). Antigen: not known. The CDR3 consists of 15 residues. CDR1 and CDR2 from the germline V gene are LGHNT and FRNRAP. V trimming: 5 bases; J trimming: 3 bases; junction bases outside the gene matches: 8. This specimen comes from a study of cytomegalovirus exposure and HLA in healthy donors. Study-wide results and limits: An analysis was carried out at a later point. It showed that HLA-associated TCR beta chains were more clonally expanded than equally common non-associated chains.

Amplification used 60 Vbeta primers and 13 Jbeta primers. Some clones are missing from TCRdb's copy, which holds only in-frame ones; the method was immunoSEQ multiplex PCR. The sample contains about 120,000 clones, around four fifths of which appear only once. This TCR came from a man aged 25-45 years in good health and CMV-seropositive. The V and J genes are TRBV12-5 and TRBJ2-3, with 7 nucleotides matching TRBD1. Material for sequencing was PBMCs. The CDR3 is CASGEDRFTTDTQYF. The CDR3 nucleotides are TGTGCTAGTGGTGAGGACAGGTTTACAACAGATACGCAGTATTTT.